The 14 T cell receptor beta chains below were found in one sample sequenced in a study of pediatric ulcerative colitis. The protocol was immunoSEQ multiplex PCR, while the TCRdb copy is restricted to in-frame clones and leaves out a portion. The sample contains more than 45,000 clones, 87% of which appear only once. Material: blood. The origin of the receptors is a boy aged 5-17 years who was a control in a study of pediatric ulcerative colitis.

V gene TRBV15 combines with J gene TRBJ2-7; 7 bases line up with TRBD1. The trim removed 3 bases at V and 6 bases at J, leaving 11 bases unmatched. From germline, CDR1 is LNHNV and CDR2 YYDKDF (reference sequence). The CDR3 is made up of 15 amino acids. The CDR3 loop reads CATSRDGTASTEQYF. CDR3 in DNA: TGTGCCACCAGCAGGGACGGGACAGCGTCTACCGAGCAGTACTTC. Full variable domain (outside the CDR3, taken from reference TRBV15 and TRBJ2-7): DAMVIQNPRYQVTQFGKPVTLSCSQTLNHNVMYWYQQKSSQAPKLLFHYYDKDFNNEADTPDNFQSRRPNTSFCFLDIRSPGLGDTAMYLCATSRDGTASTEQYFGPGTRLTVT.

This clone was found once. V usage is TRBV5-8 and J usage is TRBJ2-2, with D unresolved. Germline loops: CDR1 SGHTS, CDR2 YDEGEE. This CDR3 has 16 amino acids. Trimming pared 0 bases from V and 0 bases from J, leaving 9 bases between. DNA of the CDR3: TGTGCCAGCAGCTTGGCTCACAGCGCGAACACCGGGGAGCTGTTTTTT. Amino acids: CASSLAHSANTGELFF.

This clone occurred once. The chain uses TRBV27 and TRBJ2-3; D is undetermined. Germline-derived CDR1 and CDR2 are MNHEY and SMNVEV (reference sequence). V shed 5 bases and J shed 8 bases, with 8 bases lying between them. This CDR3 contains 11 residues. The CDR3 DNA is TGTGCCAGCAGTGGCCTGGGTACGCAGTATTTT. Amino acid sequence: CASSGLGTQYF.

The V gene is TRBV6-6, the J gene TRBJ2-7; TRBD1 aligns across 7 bases. Germline CDR1 is MNHNY and CDR2 is SVGAGI (reference sequence). V trimming: 6 bases; J trimming: 6 bases; junction bases outside the gene matches: 2. The CDR3 has 11 residues. The CDR3 loop is CASSPGGEQYF. The CDR3 DNA reads as TGTGCCAGCAGCCCAGGGGGCGAGCAGTACTTC.

The chain links TRBV30 to TRBJ2-7; D is unresolved. CDR1 is GTSNPN and CDR2 is SVGIG in the germline V gene (reference sequence). CDR3 length equals 13 residues. V was trimmed by 1 base and J by 3 bases, leaving 10 bases between them. DNA for the CDR3: TGTGCCTGGAGTGAAACCGGGTACTACGAGCAGTACTTC. Translated: CAWSETGYYEQYF.

The gene calls are TRBV29-1 and TRBJ2-5, with a possible D match to TRBD1 (6 bases). V gave up 4 bases and J gave up 4 bases, with 19 bases separating them. Germline loops: CDR1 SQVTM, CDR2 ANQGSEA. CDR3 length equals 15 residues. CDR3 in DNA: TGCAGCGTTGTGCCTTCGCAGGGGTACCGAGAGACCCAGTACTTC. Amino acid sequence: CSVVPSQGYRETQYF.

V gene TRBV7-8 combines with J gene TRBJ2-1, with D possibly being TRBD1 or TRBD2 (5 bases each). This CDR3 region has 16 residues. The germline V and J ends were trimmed by 3 bases and 2 bases, with 14 bases remaining between them. Germline V CDR1 and CDR2: SGHVS, FQNEAQ. For the CDR3, the DNA is TGTGCCAGCAGCTTCGCTTCCGGGGCACCCTACAATGAGCAGTTCTTC. Protein sequence: CASSFASGAPYNEQFF.

The rearrangement joins TRBV7-3 to TRBJ2-7; maybe TRBD2 (5 bases). The germline gives CDR1 SGHTA, CDR2 FQGTGA. The CDR3 is 14 amino acids. Trimming stripped 3 bases from V and 4 bases from J, with 13 bases between. CDR3 protein: CASSFNFLAYEQYF. The CDR3 nucleotides read TGTGCCAGCAGCTTTAATTTCCTAGCATACGAGCAGTACTTC.

The chain combines TRBV7-8 with TRBJ1-2; D is perhaps TRBD1 (5 bases). V was clipped by 2 bases and J by 8 bases, with 15 bases between them. This CDR3 region has 14 residues. Per germline, CDR1 SGHVS and CDR2 FQNEAQ. The CDR3 loop reads CASSLPPGLGGYTF. In DNA, the CDR3 is TGTGCCAGCAGCTTACCCCCAGGGTTGGGGGGCTACACCTTC.

The chain carries TRBV19 and TRBJ2-2; 8 nucleotides agree with TRBD1. V trimming: 6 bases; J trimming: 7 bases; junction bases outside the gene matches: 4. CDR3 length equals 13 residues. Germline CDR1 reads LNHDA; CDR2 reads SQIVND (reference sequence). The CDR3 is CASRYRGFGELFF. CDR3 sequence (DNA): TGTGCCAGTAGGTACAGGGGGTTCGGGGAGCTGTTTTTT. The variable domain in full, with the rest retrieved from reference TRBV19 and TRBJ2-2, is DGGITQSPKYLFRKEGQNVTLSCEQNLNHDAMYWYRQDPGQGLRLIYYSQIVNDFQKGDIAEGYSVSREKKESFPLTVTSAQKNPTAFYLCASRYRGFGELFFGEGSRLTVL.

V is TRBV11-2 and J is TRBJ2-7, with 9 bases aligning to TRBD1. Germline trimming cut 4 bases from V and 1 base from J; bases unmatched to any gene: 11. Germline lookup yields CDR1 SGHAT and CDR2 FQNNGV. The CDR3 totals 17 residues. This CDR3 is CASSSGKGQGRSYEQYF. The DNA for the CDR3 is TGTGCCAGCAGCTCCGGGAAAGGACAGGGGAGGTCCTACGAGCAGTACTTC.

The V gene is TRBV4-1, the J gene TRBJ2-1; 7 positions match TRBD1. The ends lost 1 base at V and 3 bases at J; junction bases unmatched: 6. CDR3 length equals 16 residues. Germline CDR1 and CDR2: MGHRA and YSYEKL. The CDR3 spells CASSQGTGEVYNEQFF. Written as DNA, the CDR3 is TGCGCCAGCAGCCAAGGGACAGGCGAAGTCTACAATGAGCAGTTCTTC.

The chain is built from TRBV13 and TRBJ1-1, with D unresolved. Trimming left V 7 bases short and J 1 base short, with 13 bases between. The CDR3 extends over 14 amino acids. The germline gives CDR1 PRHDT, CDR2 FYEKMQ (reference sequence). The CDR3 loop reads CASMVVFRNTEAFF. CDR3 DNA: TGTGCCAGCATGGTCGTTTTTCGGAACACTGAAGCTTTCTTT.

This rearrangement joins TRBV2 to TRBJ1-2; D is unresolved. Between the trimmed V and J ends, which lost 8 bases and 5 bases, there was a span of 9 bases. Germline V gene data show CDR1 as SNHLY and CDR2 as FYNNEI. The CDR3 runs to 11 residues. The CDR3 sequence is CASGEIYGYTF. The CDR3 nucleotides read TGTGCCAGCGGGGAAATTTATGGCTACACCTTC.